The next 32 T cell receptor beta chains were all read from a single sample in a study of blood T cell repertoires in COVID-19. The protocol was immunoSEQ multiplex PCR, while the TCRdb copy is restricted to in-frame clones and leaves out a portion. The sample records about 140,000 clones, approximately 82% being singletons. Sequencing was carried out using peripheral blood. These receptors were obtained from a man aged 55-75 years who had recovered from COVID-19.

This chain links TRBV7-9 with TRBJ2-1, with 8 bases fitting TRBD1. The CDR3 runs to 14 residues. V lost 5 bases to trimming and J lost 6 bases; unmatched junction nucleotides: 6. CDR1 is SEHNR, CDR2 FQNEAQ, per germline (reference sequence). CDR3 loop: CASSPGQVGNEQFF. For the CDR3, the DNA is TGTGCCAGCAGCCCGGGACAGGTCGGCAATGAGCAGTTCTTC. Supplemented by reference TRBV7-9 and TRBJ2-1, the full variable domain reads DTGVSQNPRHKITKRGQNVTFRCDPISEHNRLYWYRQTLGQGPEFLTYFQNEAQLEKSRLLSDRFSAERPKGSFSTLEIQRTEQGDSAMYLCASSPGQVGNEQFFGPGTRLTVL.

Written as DNA, the CDR3 is TGTGCCAGTAGTCTGGACGGAGGAGATACGCAGTATTTT. Its protein is CASSLDGGDTQYF. The gene calls are TRBV19 and TRBJ2-3, with a weak D call TRBD2 (5 bases). V lost 5 bases to trimming and J lost 5 bases, with 11 bases between them. CDR1 LNHDA and CDR2 SQIVND come from the germline V gene (reference sequence). CDR3 length: 13 amino acids.

The J gene is TRBJ1-3, the V gene TRBV5-1; D gene unclear. CDR1 is SGHRS, CDR2 YFSETQ, per germline. The CDR3 is made up of 15 amino acids. The V end was cut by 4 bases, the J end by 0 bases, with 11 bases between. This CDR3 reads CASSAGRGSGNTIYF. DNA of the CDR3: TGCGCCAGCAGCGCAGGACGGGGCTCTGGAAACACCATATATTTT.

This clone came up once. The gene calls are TRBV29-1 and TRBJ1-4; 9 bases line up with TRBD1. CDR1 and CDR2 from the germline V gene are SQVTM and ANQGSEA. The ends lost 7 bases at V and 7 bases at J; junction bases unmatched: 7. The CDR3 has 13 amino acids. CDR3 in amino acids: CSARQGEGEKLFF. The CDR3 DNA reads TGCAGCGCACGACAGGGGGAGGGTGAAAAACTGTTTTTT.

The rearrangement uses TRBV2 and TRBJ2-5; D is possibly TRBD1 (5 bases). In germline, CDR1 is SNHLY, CDR2 FYNNEI. Deletions cut 4 bases from V and 5 bases from J, with 11 bases between. The CDR3 loop spans 13 amino acids. Here the CDR3 reads CASSVQVRETQYF. CDR3 in DNA: TGTGCCAGCAGTGTACAGGTCCGCGAGACCCAGTACTTC.

This clone was counted between two and nine times. The chain links TRBV7-2 to TRBJ2-5, with 8 positions matching TRBD2. Losses at the gene ends were 5 bases for V and 5 bases for J; bases not matched to a gene: 10. The germline V gene encodes CDR1 SGHTA and CDR2 FQGNSA. The CDR3 consists of 15 residues. This CDR3 reads CASSPGGRESETQYF. The CDR3 coding sequence is TGTGCCAGCAGCCCGGGGGGGCGGGAGAGTGAGACCCAGTACTTC.

The J gene is TRBJ1-1, the V gene TRBV7-3, with 11 bases fitting TRBD1. The CDR3 sequence is 14 residues long. V shed 5 bases, J shed 5 bases, and the junction held 4 bases outside the gene matches. Germline V gene data show CDR1 as SGHTA and CDR2 as FQGTGA. The CDR3 loop is CASSTGTGGTEAFF. CDR3 coding DNA: TGTGCCAGCAGCACAGGGACAGGGGGAACTGAAGCTTTCTTT. Full variable domain (remainder filled in from reference TRBV7-3 and TRBJ1-1): GAGVSQTPSNKVTEKGKYVELRCDPISGHTALYWYRQSLGQGPEFLIYFQGTGAADDSGLPNDRFFAVRPEGSVSTLKIQRTERGDSAVYLCASSTGTGGTEAFFGQGTRLTVV.

This clone came up once. This chain links TRBV19 with TRBJ1-1; TRBD1 is a possible D gene (6 bases). Trimming took 3 bases from V and 5 from J, leaving 13 bases between them. The CDR3 is 14 amino acids. Germline CDR1 reads LNHDA; CDR2 reads SQIVND (reference sequence). This chain's CDR3 is CASSIQGMRTEAFF. The CDR3, as DNA: TGTGCCAGTAGTATTCAGGGGATGAGGACTGAAGCTTTCTTT.

The J gene is TRBJ1-3, the V gene TRBV7-2; perhaps TRBD1 as D (5 bases). V was shortened by 6 bases and J by 0 bases, with 15 bases between the two germline ends. The CDR3 has 16 amino acids. In germline, CDR1 is SGHTA, CDR2 FQGNSA. DNA for the CDR3: TGTGCCAGCAGTCAAGGGGCACTTTCCTCTGGAAACACCATATATTTT. Amino acids: CASSQGALSSGNTIYF.

V and J are TRBV6-2 or TRBV6-3 and TRBJ1-2; D is unclear. V was clipped by 4 bases and J by 6 bases, with 12 bases between them. The length of the CDR3 is 13 residues. Germline V gene lookup returns CDR1 MNHEY and CDR2 SVGEGT. The CDR3 region has the DNA TGTGCCAGCAGTTTTGTGAGCTTCAATGGCTACACCTTC. Its translation is CASSFVSFNGYTF.

The V call is TRBV5-6, the J call TRBJ1-2; 7 positions match TRBD1. CDR1 SGHDT and CDR2 YYEEEE come from the germline V gene. CDR3 length: 13 residues. V shed 5 bases, J shed 6 bases, and the junction held 7 bases outside the gene matches. In DNA, the CDR3 is TGTGCCAGCAGTCTTAGGGGGCTGGATGGCTACACCTTC. Protein sequence: CASSLRGLDGYTF.

This sequence joins TRBV4-2 and TRBJ2-1; TRBD2 matches 7 bases. The CDR3 is 15 amino acids. Germline-derived CDR1 and CDR2 are LGHNA and YNFKEQ. Unmatched junction bases numbered 7, after V lost 1 base and J lost 7 bases. CDR3 residues: CASSQATSVQNEQFF. DNA of the CDR3: TGTGCCAGCAGCCAAGCAACTAGCGTCCAGAATGAGCAGTTCTTC.

V and J are TRBV3-1 (or the pseudogene TRBV3-2) and TRBJ1-6, with D possibly TRBD1 on 6 matching bases. Germline CDR1 reads LGHDT; CDR2 reads YNNKEL (reference sequence). The CDR3 is 14 residues long. V lost 3 bases and J 10 bases, leaving 13 bases between the germline ends. CDR3 sequence: CASSHIQGISPLHF. CDR3 bases: TGTGCCAGCAGCCACATACAGGGAATCTCACCCCTCCACTTT.

This clone came up many times. In DNA form, the CDR3 reads TGTGCCAGTAGTATAGTCGAGGACAGTCTTACCCAGCCCCAGCATTTT. Its protein is CASSIVEDSLTQPQHF. The genes are TRBV19 and TRBJ1-5; a possible D gene is TRBD1 (6 bases). CDR1 and CDR2 from the germline V gene are LNHDA and SQIVND (reference sequence). CDR3 length equals 16 residues. V dropped 1 base and J dropped 7 bases, with 17 bases sitting between them.

The chain uses TRBV5-4 and TRBJ1-6; a possible D gene is TRBD1 (6 bases). Trimming removed 0 bases at V and 7 bases at J, with 11 bases between. The CDR3 contains 15 residues. In germline, CDR1 is SGHNT, CDR2 YYREEE (reference sequence). DNA for the CDR3: TGTGCCAGCAGCTTGGAAGCAGGGGCCAATTCACCCCTCCACTTT. As protein: CASSLEAGANSPLHF.

This clone was seen once. A read error is possible here, since a much larger clone lies one base away. The V gene is TRBV14, the J gene TRBJ2-7; weak D call: TRBD2 (5 bases). Germline V lookup: CDR1 SGHDN, CDR2 FVKESK. V was cut by 0 bases and J by 3 bases, with 6 bases left in between. The CDR3 contains 13 residues. CDR3 bases: TGTGCCAGCAGCCAAGAGGCGGGCTACGAGCAGTACTTC. Translation: CASSQEAGYEQYF.

V is TRBV4-3 and J is TRBJ2-1; TRBD2 matches at 8 bases. Germline V gene data show CDR1 as LGHNA and CDR2 as YSLEER. This CDR3 is built from 17 residues. V was pared by 0 bases and J by 7 bases, with 11 bases of the junction left unmatched. The CDR3 bases are TGCGCCAGCAGCCAAGAACTGGCGGGGGGCACTTTTAATGAGCAGTTCTTC. Its protein is CASSQELAGGTFNEQFF.

The gene calls are TRBV19 and TRBJ2-7; 7 bases map to TRBD1. The CDR3 length is 15 residues. Trimming took 7 bases from V and 1 from J; bases not matched to a gene: 10. Germline loops: CDR1 LNHDA, CDR2 SQIVND (reference sequence). Here the CDR3 DNA reads TGTGCCAGTACCCGAGGACAGGACCCATCCTACGAGCAGTACTTC. Translating gives CASTRGQDPSYEQYF.

The genes are TRBV5-1 and TRBJ1-3; D is possibly TRBD1 (6 bases). Looked up from germline, CDR1 is SGHRS and CDR2 is YFSETQ. Trimming took off 4 bases at V and 0 bases at J, with 8 bases between the two ends. CDR3 length: 14 residues. The chain's CDR3 is CASSPDSSGNTIYF. CDR3 nucleotides: TGCGCCAGCAGCCCGGACAGCTCTGGAAACACCATATATTTT.

The gene calls are TRBV30 and TRBJ1-6; no definite D call. CDR3 length equals 14 residues. Germline V gene lookup returns CDR1 GTSNPN and CDR2 SVGIG (reference sequence). The V end lost 3 bases, the J end lost 9 bases, and 15 bases lay between the germline ends. The CDR3 here is CAWRARGEFSPLHF. The CDR3 DNA follows: TGTGCCTGGAGGGCCCGAGGAGAGTTTTCACCCCTCCACTTT.

The chain has TRBV27 and TRBJ1-5, with TRBD1 matching 9 bases. The CDR3 spans 16 residues. Germline lookup yields CDR1 MNHEY and CDR2 SMNVEV (reference sequence). V was clipped by 4 bases and J by 1 base; unmatched bases: 5. CDR3 in amino acids: CASSSSGQGSNQPQHF. The CDR3 nucleotides read TGTGCCAGCAGTTCGTCGGGACAGGGAAGCAATCAGCCCCAGCATTTT.

As DNA, the CDR3 is TGTGCCAGCAACCAAGGGGCGGCCCAAGAGACCCAGTACTTC. Translating it yields CASNQGAAQETQYF. The chain recombines TRBV6-5 with TRBJ2-5; a possible D gene is TRBD1 (5 bases). V shed 7 bases and J shed 1 base, with 13 bases lying between them. Germline V gene sequence: CDR1 MNHEY, CDR2 SVGAGI. This CDR3 is built from 14 residues.

The V call is TRBV25-1, the J call TRBJ2-7; 9 bases fit TRBD2. The CDR3 sequence is 16 residues long. V was pared by 7 bases and J by 0 bases, with 10 bases of the junction left unmatched. CDR1 MGHDK and CDR2 SYGVNS come from the germline V gene. CDR3 in amino acids: CASKVWLAGLSYEQYF. DNA of the CDR3: TGTGCCAGCAAAGTTTGGCTAGCGGGACTCTCCTACGAGCAGTACTTC.

The rearrangement uses TRBV19 and TRBJ2-7; 8 bases fit TRBD1. V lost 5 bases and J lost 6; bases outside the gene matches: 9. Germline loops: CDR1 LNHDA, CDR2 SQIVND (reference sequence). The CDR3 totals 14 residues. The CDR3 DNA is TGTGCCAGTAGTCTCCTGGACAGGGTAAGCGAGCAGTACTTC. Encoded protein: CASSLLDRVSEQYF.

The CDR3 sequence is CASSLALDSAAEEQYF. The DNA of the CDR3 is TGCGCCAGCAGCTTGGCCTTGGACAGTGCGGCAGAAGAGCAGTACTTC. The chain is built from TRBV5-1 and TRBJ2-7, with a tentative D call TRBD1 (6 bases). The CDR3 spans 16 residues. Germline CDR1 and CDR2: SGHRS and YFSETQ. V gave up 0 bases and J gave up 7 bases, with 20 bases separating them. The full variable domain, with the rest looked up from reference TRBV5-1 and TRBJ2-7, is KAGVTQTPRYLIKTRGQQVTLSCSPISGHRSVSWYQQTPGQGLQFLFEYFSETQRNKGNFPGRFSGRQFSNSRSEMNVSTLELGDSALYLCASSLALDSAAEEQYFGPGTRLTVT.

V usage is TRBV3-1 (or the pseudogene TRBV3-2) and J usage is TRBJ1-6; D is unresolved. The germline V and J ends were trimmed by 3 bases and 5 bases, with 8 bases remaining between them. The CDR3 has 14 residues. CDR1 is LGHDT, CDR2 YNNKEL, per germline (reference sequence). The chain's CDR3 is CASSQGRDNSPLHF. CDR3 bases: TGTGCCAGCAGCCAGGGCCGTGATAATTCACCCCTCCACTTT.

This clone showed up just a few times. The chain carries TRBV7-3 and TRBJ2-5; a possible D gene is TRBD2 (5 bases). In germline, CDR1 is SGHTA, CDR2 FQGTGA. The CDR3 runs 14 residues. The V and J ends lost 6 bases and 5 bases respectively, with 16 bases between them. The DNA of the CDR3 is TGTGCCAGCAGTCCTAATAGTCGAGGGGAGACCCAGTACTTC. The encoded protein is CASSPNSRGETQYF.

This clone was recorded a few times. The J gene is TRBJ1-3, the V gene TRBV6-5; TRBD1 matches at 8 bases. V lost 6 bases and J lost 2; bases outside the gene matches: 6. This CDR3 has 15 residues. Germline V gives CDR1 MNHEY, CDR2 SVGAGI. CDR3 loop: CASSLGQGPGNTIYF. Written as DNA, the CDR3 is TGTGCCAGCAGCCTCGGACAGGGACCTGGAAACACCATATATTTT.

The gene calls are TRBV6-2 or TRBV6-3 and TRBJ1-1; D perhaps matches TRBD1 (5 bases). Trimming removed 2 bases at V and 5 bases at J, with 9 bases between. The CDR3 is 13 residues long. The germline gives CDR1 MNHEY, CDR2 SVGEGT. The CDR3 reads CASSYMGGTEAFF. CDR3 nucleotides: TGTGCCAGCAGTTACATGGGGGGGACTGAAGCTTTCTTT.

CDR3 in DNA: TGTGCCAGTAGCTCATTACAGGGGAATTCACCCCTCCACTTT. Residues: CASSSLQGNSPLHF. V usage is TRBV19 and J usage is TRBJ1-6, with 7 bases that match TRBD1. This CDR3 is built from 14 residues. The V gene end was trimmed by 6 bases and the J gene end by 7 bases; junction bases not matched to a gene: 6. CDR1 LNHDA and CDR2 SQIVND come from the germline V gene (reference sequence).

The chain employs TRBV15 and TRBJ1-6, with 9 bases lining up with TRBD1. Germline V lookup: CDR1 LNHNV, CDR2 YYDKDF (reference sequence). The V and J ends lost 3 bases and 9 bases, in that order; junction bases with no gene match: 0. CDR3 length: 13 residues. The CDR3 region is CATSRDRGSPLHF. The CDR3 region has the DNA TGTGCCACCAGCAGGGACAGGGGTTCACCCCTCCACTTT.

The V call is TRBV6-2 or TRBV6-3, the J call TRBJ2-7, with 9 nucleotides matching TRBD1. Germline-derived CDR1 and CDR2 are MNHEY and SVGEGT. The CDR3 extends over 16 amino acids. V was pared by 5 bases and J by 2 bases, with 10 bases of the junction left unmatched. This chain's CDR3 is CASSGIDRGFPYEQYF. CDR3 bases: TGTGCCAGCAGTGGAATCGACAGGGGGTTCCCCTACGAGCAGTACTTC.